These 13 T cell receptor beta chains share one sample of origin, sequenced in a study of T cells in Graves' hyperthyroidism and ophthalmopathy. Amplification of TCR beta CDR3 regions used RNA as the template. HTBI primers drove first-round RT-PCR of the TCR CDR3. One entry per CDR3 protein results from TCRdb running MiXCR on the multiplex PCR reads. The sample lists 300,000 to 450,000 distinct CDR3 sequences, about 14% occurring once. The specimen was blood. These receptors originate from an older woman with Graves' hyperthyroidism.

This chain uses TRBV19 with TRBJ2-1; 11 bases are a match to TRBD2. The CDR3 runs 14 residues. After removal of 8 bases from V and 7 bases from J, the junction contained 7 bases not matched to a gene. Germline V gene lookup returns CDR1 LNHDA and CDR2 SQIVND (reference sequence). The DNA for the CDR3 is TGTGCCAGTGTAGAGCTAGCGGGAGGTAATGAGCAGTTCTTC. It yields the protein CASVELAGGNEQFF.

This clonotype turned up a few times. The V gene is TRBV9, the J gene TRBJ2-3, with a weak D call TRBD2 (5 bases). CDR3 length equals 15 residues. Germline CDR1 reads SGDLS; CDR2 reads YYNGEE. V was shortened by 5 bases and J by 1 base, with 14 bases between the two germline ends. CDR3 region: CASSIAFGGTDTQYF. CDR3 sequence (DNA): TGTGCCAGCAGTATAGCGTTTGGGGGCACAGATACGCAGTATTTT.

This clonotype was counted a few times. V gene TRBV19 combines with J gene TRBJ2-7, with D hard to call. Trimming shortened V by 3 bases and J by 2 bases, and 14 bases separated the two germline ends. The length of the CDR3 is 15 residues. Germline V lookup: CDR1 LNHDA, CDR2 SQIVND (reference sequence). This CDR3 is CASSIRARSPYEQYF. DNA for the CDR3: TGTGCCAGTAGTATCCGGGCCCGAAGCCCCTACGAGCAGTACTTC.

The chain uses TRBV7-6 and TRBJ2-3; 13 nucleotides match TRBD2. Per germline, CDR1 SGHVS and CDR2 FNYEAQ. The CDR3 runs to 17 residues. J lost 0 bases, V lost 5 bases, and 5 bases had no gene match. The CDR3 loop is CASSLLAGGSSTDTQYF. DNA of the CDR3: TGTGCCAGCAGCCTACTAGCGGGAGGGTCTAGCACAGATACGCAGTATTTT.

This clonotype was observed many times. The chain recombines TRBV3-1 with TRBJ2-5, with 7 positions matching TRBD2. The CDR3 spans 15 residues. The V gene's germline CDR1 is LGHDT and CDR2 YNNKEL (reference sequence). J lost 5 bases, V lost 8 bases, and 14 bases had no gene match. The CDR3 DNA is TGTGCCAGCGCACCTCGACTAGCCTCAGGGGAGACCCAGTACTTC. It codes for CASAPRLASGETQYF.

This clonotype was picked up many times. The V gene is TRBV11-2, the J gene TRBJ2-2; D uncertain. Looked up from germline, CDR1 is SGHAT and CDR2 is FQNNGV. The ends were cut back, 5 bases at V and 2 bases at J, with 15 bases in the middle. The CDR3 is 16 residues long. The CDR3 spells CASSLRSGLNTGELFF. The CDR3 DNA follows: TGTGCCAGCAGCCTGAGATCCGGCTTAAACACCGGGGAGCTGTTTTTT.

This clonotype was detected ten times or more. CDR3 sequence (DNA): TGTGCCAGTAAGAGGCGGGGCCTTAGCACAGATACGCAGTATTTT. Encoded protein: CASKRRGLSTDTQYF. This rearrangement joins TRBV12-3 or TRBV12-4 to TRBJ2-3; D may be TRBD2 (6 bases). Trimming removed 9 bases at V and 0 bases at J, with 16 bases between. The CDR3 has 15 amino acids.

The rearrangement joins TRBV4-1 to TRBJ2-3; D unresolved. The germline V gene has CDR1 MGHRA and CDR2 YSYEKL. This CDR3 region has 15 residues. Trimming took off 1 base at V and 0 bases at J, with 8 bases between the two ends. The CDR3 loop reads CASSQVVQSTDTQYF. CDR3 DNA sequence: TGCGCCAGCAGCCAAGTGGTACAGAGCACAGATACGCAGTATTTT.

This clonotype was seen ten or more times. The V call is TRBV7-8, the J call TRBJ2-5, with 9 bases that match TRBD2. The CDR3 has 15 amino acids. After removal of 0 bases from V and 5 bases from J, the junction contained 4 bases not matched to a gene. The germline gives CDR1 SGHVS, CDR2 FQNEAQ. This CDR3 is CASSLAAGGGETQYF. CDR3 nucleotide sequence: TGTGCCAGCAGCTTAGCAGCGGGAGGTGGTGAGACCCAGTACTTC. The full variable domain, completed using reference TRBV7-8 and TRBJ2-5, is GAGVSQSPRYKVAKRGQDVALRCDPISGHVSLFWYQQALGQGPEFLTYFQNEAQLDKSGLPSDRFFAERPEGSVSTLKIQRTQQEDSAVYLCASSLAAGGGETQYFGPGTRLLVL.

This clonotype occurred once. The junction departs from germline at one end; a sequencing error may be responsible. The J gene is TRBJ2-3, the V gene TRBV12-3 or TRBV12-4; TRBD2 matches 7 bases. CDR3 length equals 16 residues. DNA for the CDR3: TGCGCCAGCAGTGAGTCGGCGGGAGTGGGCACAGATACGCAGTATTTT. Translated: CASSESAGVGTDTQYF.

The chain combines TRBV5-1 with TRBJ1-5; TRBD1 is a possible D gene (6 bases). Trimming removed 0 bases from V and 4 bases from J, with 8 bases in between. From germline, CDR1 is SGHRS and CDR2 YFSETQ. CDR3 length equals 14 residues. The CDR3 coding sequence is TGCGCCAGCAGCTTGGGGACAGAAAATCAGCCCCAGCATTTT. Residues: CASSLGTENQPQHF.

This clonotype was counted a few times. The chain carries TRBV6-1 and TRBJ2-5; no definite D call. From germline, CDR1 is MNHNS and CDR2 SASEGT. CDR3 size: 12 residues. Trimming pared 5 bases from V and 10 bases from J, leaving 14 bases between. The CDR3 bases are TGTGCCAGCAGTAATGGCCCTGGGGACCAGTACTTC. This gives the protein CASSNGPGDQYF.

The chain is built from TRBV20-1 and TRBJ2-4; D not certain. Between the trimmed V and J ends, which lost 1 base and 15 bases, there was a span of 22 bases. The CDR3 has 14 amino acids. CDR1 DFQATT and CDR2 SNEGSKA come from the germline V gene (reference sequence). Here the CDR3 reads CSARGLEQDGRRYF. The CDR3 bases are TGCAGTGCTAGAGGTTTGGAGCAGGACGGCCGCCGGTACTTC.